The 26 T cell receptor beta chains below all came from one sample that was sequenced in a study of blood T cell repertoires in COVID-19. Some clones are missing from TCRdb's copy, which holds only in-frame ones; the method was immunoSEQ multiplex PCR. The table lists fewer than 200,000 clones, approximately 87% of them singletons, with 4.4% in the top ten. The sample comprised PBMCs or T cells enriched from blood (not recorded which). The receptors shown here come from a woman between 50 and 59 years old who had recovered from COVID-19.

The CDR3 DNA reads TGTGCCAGTAGGTTCTCTGTCCATGGCTACACCTTC. This codes for CASRFSVHGYTF. The V and J genes are TRBV19 and TRBJ1-2; D not certain. Deletions cut 6 bases from V and 6 bases from J, with 11 bases between. This CDR3 is 12 amino acids long. Germline V lookup: CDR1 LNHDA, CDR2 SQIVND (reference sequence).

The rearrangement links TRBV10-1 to TRBJ2-7; D is perhaps TRBD2 (7 bases). The ends were cut back, 2 bases at V and 3 bases at J, with 11 bases in the middle. The CDR3 length is 14 residues. Germline V lookup: CDR1 WNHNN, CDR2 SYGVQD (reference sequence). CDR3 DNA: TGCGCCAGCAGTGAGCCGAGGGGGGGCTACGAGCAGTACGTC. Protein: CASSEPRGGYEQYV.

The genes are TRBV9 and TRBJ2-1, with 10 nucleotides matching TRBD2. The CDR3 extends over 15 amino acids. V shed 4 bases, J shed 3 bases, and the junction held 4 bases outside the gene matches. Germline CDR1 is SGDLS and CDR2 is YYNGEE. The CDR3 is CASSPSGRVYNEQFF. The CDR3 nucleotides are TGTGCCAGCAGCCCTAGCGGGAGAGTCTACAATGAGCAGTTCTTC.

This chain links TRBV5-1 with TRBJ1-1, with D unclear. Trimming cost V 3 bases and J 1 base, with 4 bases left between them. Germline-derived CDR1 and CDR2 are SGHRS and YFSETQ. The CDR3 contains 12 residues. The CDR3: CASSSRNTEAFF. In DNA form, the CDR3 reads TGCGCCAGCAGCTCCCGGAACACTGAAGCTTTCTTT.

The chain links TRBV27 to TRBJ2-5; D unresolved. CDR3 length equals 14 residues. Trimming shortened V by 4 bases and J by 5 bases, and 14 bases separated the two germline ends. Per the germline V gene, CDR1 is MNHEY and CDR2 is SMNVEV (reference sequence). CDR3 amino acids: CASSSSLRMETQYF. The CDR3 DNA sequence: TGTGCCAGCAGTTCTTCCCTACGTATGGAGACCCAGTACTTC.

This chain connects TRBV11-3 to TRBJ2-2; D may be TRBD1 (6 bases). With 5 bases removed from V and 5 bases from J, the gap between germline ends came to 18 bases. This CDR3 is 16 amino acids long. The germline V gene has CDR1 SGHNT and CDR2 YENEEA. The CDR3, as DNA: TGTGCCAGCAGCCCCCCAGGGGCAGCCAAGACCGGGGAGCTGTTTTTT. The encoded protein is CASSPPGAAKTGELFF.

The CDR3 DNA sequence: TGTGCCAGTAGTCCAGGGTCCGGGGCCAACGTCCTGACTTTC. This encodes CASSPGSGANVLTF. This chain connects TRBV19 to TRBJ2-6, with a possible D match to TRBD1 (5 bases). CDR3 length: 14 residues. CDR1 LNHDA and CDR2 SQIVND come from the germline V gene (reference sequence). Trimming pared 5 bases from V and 4 bases from J, leaving 9 bases between.

This rearrangement joins TRBV10-3 to TRBJ1-4, with D possibly being TRBD1 (6 bases). The CDR3 is 15 amino acids. CDR1 and CDR2 from the germline V gene are ENHRY and SYGVKD. V lost 5 bases and J 5 bases, leaving 15 bases between the germline ends. Here the CDR3 DNA reads TGTGCCATCAGTCCCTCGGGGAGGGGGAATGAAAAACTGTTTTTT. Its protein product is CAISPSGRGNEKLFF.

This clone has a handful of counts. The V and J genes are TRBV28 and TRBJ1-5; a weak D match, TRBD1 (5 bases). From germline, CDR1 is MDHEN and CDR2 SYDVKM. CDR3 length equals 13 residues. With 6 bases removed from V and 4 bases from J, the gap between germline ends came to 10 bases. The CDR3 sequence: CASRGPLNQPQHF. Here the CDR3 DNA reads TGTGCCAGCAGGGGGCCCTTAAATCAGCCCCAGCATTTT.

This clone appeared a single time. The chain carries TRBV5-6 and TRBJ2-2, with 14 bases lining up with TRBD2. The trim removed 4 bases at V and 0 bases at J, leaving 8 bases unmatched. Germline CDR1 SGHDT, CDR2 YYEEEE. CDR3 length: 19 amino acids. The DNA of the CDR3 is TGTGCCAGCAGCCATCTAATGACTAGCGGGAGGGCGAACACCGGGGAGCTGTTTTTT. It yields the protein CASSHLMTSGRANTGELFF.

The CDR3 DNA reads as TGTGCCAGCGGCAGGGGTCCCCGAGAGACCCAGTACTTC. It specifies CASGRGPRETQYF. The rearrangement links TRBV6-5 to TRBJ2-5, with TRBD1 as a possible D gene (6 bases). From germline, CDR1 is MNHEY and CDR2 SVGAGI. Trimming removed 8 bases at V and 4 bases at J, with 14 bases between. The CDR3 spans 13 residues.

This chain uses TRBV28 with TRBJ1-2, with TRBD1 identical over 9 bases. The CDR3 spans 14 residues. Germline CDR1 MDHEN, CDR2 SYDVKM. V was pared by 6 bases and J by 1 base, with 3 bases of the junction left unmatched. The CDR3 DNA sequence: TGTGCCAGCAGGAGACAGGGGGGTAACTATGGCTACACCTTC. It yields the protein CASRRQGGNYGYTF.

The CDR3 loop reads CASSSRGRRAFF. CDR3 in DNA: TGTGCCAGCAGTTCCAGGGGCCGCAGGGCTTTCTTT. V is TRBV28 and J is TRBJ1-1, with TRBD1 as a possible D gene (6 bases). V was shortened by 4 bases and J by 11 bases, with 14 bases between the two germline ends. The CDR3 has 12 residues. CDR1 is MDHEN and CDR2 is SYDVKM in the germline V gene.

The chain joins TRBV4-2 to TRBJ2-2; weak D call: TRBD2 (6 bases). Germline V gene sequence: CDR1 LGHNA, CDR2 YNFKEQ. The V gene lost 0 bases and the J gene lost 7 bases, with 12 bases spanning the gap. CDR3 length: 15 residues. In DNA form, the CDR3 reads TGTGCCAGCAGCCAAGAGAGAGGAGGGCTCGGGGAGCTGTTTTTT. This encodes CASSQERGGLGELFF.

The gene calls are TRBV6-5 and TRBJ2-1; 9 bases are a match to TRBD1. CDR1 and CDR2 (germline): MNHEY, SVGAGI. Trimming cost V 6 bases and J 9 bases; bases outside gene matches: 12. This CDR3 has 15 residues. In DNA, the CDR3 is TGTGCCAGCAGAAATCCGGGACAGGGAGGGAGTGAGCAGTTCTTC. Encoded protein: CASRNPGQGGSEQFF.

Regarding this clone: The sample holds other DNA sequences that translate to the same CDR3. CDR3 nucleotide sequence: TGTGCCAGCAGCGGACAGGGGGGTACCGGGGAGCTGTTTTTT. Its translation: CASSGQGGTGELFF. This chain connects TRBV2 to TRBJ2-2; 10 bases are shared with TRBD1. With V trimmed by 6 bases and J by 5 bases, 3 bases remained unmatched. The CDR3 spans 14 residues. CDR1 and CDR2 from the germline V gene are SNHLY and FYNNEI.

The chain couples TRBV30 to TRBJ1-1; D is possibly TRBD1 (5 bases). Germline V gives CDR1 GTSNPN, CDR2 SVGIG (reference sequence). The CDR3 is 14 residues long. Between the trimmed V and J ends, which lost 0 bases and 4 bases, there was a span of 12 bases. CDR3 coding DNA: TGTGCCTGGAGTGTATATCGGGGGGGCACTGAAGCTTTCTTT. Translation: CAWSVYRGGTEAFF.

The genes are TRBV27 and TRBJ2-3; 11 bases line up with TRBD2. Germline CDR1 and CDR2: MNHEY and SMNVEV (reference sequence). The trim removed 3 bases at V and 6 bases at J, leaving 5 bases unmatched. The CDR3 is 15 residues long. CDR3 residues: CASSLLLAGVDTQYF. The CDR3 DNA reads as TGTGCCAGCAGTTTGTTACTAGCGGGGGTTGATACGCAGTATTTT.

V and J are TRBV7-9 and TRBJ2-3; D call uncertain. V was trimmed by 5 bases and J by 2 bases, leaving 11 bases between them. The CDR3 extends over 14 amino acids. Germline loops: CDR1 SEHNR, CDR2 FQNEAQ (reference sequence). The chain's CDR3 is CASSLGGDTDTQYF. CDR3 DNA: TGTGCCAGCAGCCTTGGCGGCGACACAGATACGCAGTATTTT.

The chain combines TRBV28 with TRBJ1-2, with D perhaps TRBD1 (5 bases). Germline CDR1 is MDHEN and CDR2 is SYDVKM. The CDR3 is 14 amino acids. The ends were cut back, 6 bases at V and 5 bases at J, with 16 bases in the middle. The CDR3 here is CASSQPRQLYGYTF. As DNA, the CDR3 is TGTGCCAGCAGCCAACCAAGACAGTTATATGGCTACACCTTC.

The chain joins TRBV11-2 to TRBJ2-7; 9 nucleotides line up with TRBD2. V dropped 5 bases and J dropped 1; count of bases not matched to a gene: 9. Germline V gene data show CDR1 as SGHAT and CDR2 as FQNNGV. There are 16 residues in the CDR3. The CDR3 DNA is TGTGCCAGCAGCCTCAGGGGTAGCGGGAGATCCTACGAGCAGTACGTC. This codes for CASSLRGSGRSYEQYV.

This sequence joins TRBV3-1 (or the pseudogene TRBV3-2) and TRBJ2-1; D is uncertain. CDR3 size: 15 residues. CDR1 and CDR2 (germline): LGHDT, YNNKEL (reference sequence). V was cut by 0 bases and J by 5 bases, with 11 bases left in between. The DNA of the CDR3 is TGTGCCAGCAGCCAAGATACCGGTCGCCACAATGAGCAGTTCTTC. It yields the protein CASSQDTGRHNEQFF.

This chain uses TRBV19 with TRBJ1-5; tentatively, D is TRBD1 (6 bases). CDR1 LNHDA and CDR2 SQIVND come from the germline V gene (reference sequence). Trimming pared 3 bases from V and 6 bases from J, leaving 9 bases between. The CDR3 consists of 13 residues. In nucleotides, the CDR3 is TGTGCCAGTAGTATTCGCAGGGGTCAGCCCCAGCATTTT. Translated, it gives CASSIRRGQPQHF.

This chain links TRBV23-1 with TRBJ2-7, with 12 bases identical to TRBD1. TRBV23-1 qualifies as an ORF whose function is uncertain. The CDR3 has 19 residues. Trimming removed 0 bases from V and 3 bases from J; junction bases left unmatched: 12. The CDR3 nucleotides are TGCGCCAGCAGTCAATCCGCCGGGACAGGGGGCGCATCGCTCTACGAGCAGTACGTC. It encodes CASSQSAGTGGASLYEQYV.

This chain uses TRBV5-6 with TRBJ2-1; 9 nucleotides agree with TRBD2. This CDR3 spans 14 amino acids. From germline, CDR1 is SGHDT and CDR2 YYEEEE. Trimming took 2 bases from V and 4 from J; bases not matched to a gene: 1. CDR3 nucleotide sequence: TGTGCCAGCAGCTTCCTAGCGGGGTACAATGAGCAGTTCTTC. Protein sequence: CASSFLAGYNEQFF.

The V and J genes are TRBV6-1 and TRBJ2-2, with D possibly matching TRBD2 (7 bases). The V gene's germline CDR1 is MNHNS and CDR2 SASEGT. Deletions cut 2 bases from V and 5 bases from J, with 12 bases between. The CDR3 loop spans 15 amino acids. In DNA form, the CDR3 reads TGTGCCAGCAGTGAATTCAGGGGAGGGACCGGGGAGCTGTTTTTT. As protein: CASSEFRGGTGELFF.